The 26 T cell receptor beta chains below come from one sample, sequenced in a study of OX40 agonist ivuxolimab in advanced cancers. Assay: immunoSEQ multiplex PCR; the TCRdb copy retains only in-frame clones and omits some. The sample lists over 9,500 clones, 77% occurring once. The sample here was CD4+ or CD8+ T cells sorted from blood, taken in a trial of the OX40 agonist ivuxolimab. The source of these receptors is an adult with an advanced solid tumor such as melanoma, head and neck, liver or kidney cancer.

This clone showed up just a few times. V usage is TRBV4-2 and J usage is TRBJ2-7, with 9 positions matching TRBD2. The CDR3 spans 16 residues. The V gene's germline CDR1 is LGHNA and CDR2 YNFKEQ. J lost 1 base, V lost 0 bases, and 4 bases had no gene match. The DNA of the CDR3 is TGTGCCAGCAGCCAAGAATTTAGCGGGAGTTCCTACGAGCAGTACTTC. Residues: CASSQEFSGSSYEQYF.

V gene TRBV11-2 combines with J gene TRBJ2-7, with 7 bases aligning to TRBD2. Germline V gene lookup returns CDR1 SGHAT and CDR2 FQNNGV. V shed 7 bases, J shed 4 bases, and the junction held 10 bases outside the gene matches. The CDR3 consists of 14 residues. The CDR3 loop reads CASKPSGTYYEQYF. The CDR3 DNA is TGTGCCAGCAAGCCTAGCGGTACTTATTACGAGCAGTACTTC.

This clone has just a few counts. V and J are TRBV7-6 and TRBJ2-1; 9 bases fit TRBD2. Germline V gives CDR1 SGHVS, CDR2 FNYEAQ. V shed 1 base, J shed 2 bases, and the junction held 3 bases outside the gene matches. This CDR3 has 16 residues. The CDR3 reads CASSLVASGAYNEQFF. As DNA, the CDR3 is TGTGCCAGCAGCTTAGTGGCTAGCGGGGCCTACAATGAGCAGTTCTTC. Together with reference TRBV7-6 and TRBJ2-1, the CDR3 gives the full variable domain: GAGVSQSPRYKVTKRGQDVALRCDPISGHVSLYWYRQALGQGPEFLTYFNYEAQQDKSGLPNDRFSAERPEGSISTLTIQRTEQRDSAMYRCASSLVASGAYNEQFFGPGTRLTVL.

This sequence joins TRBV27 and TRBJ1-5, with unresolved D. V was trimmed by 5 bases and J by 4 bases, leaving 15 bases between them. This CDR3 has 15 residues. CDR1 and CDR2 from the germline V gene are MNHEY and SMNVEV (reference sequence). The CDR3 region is CASSNGEGLNQPQHF. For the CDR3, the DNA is TGTGCCAGCAGTAATGGGGAAGGGTTAAATCAGCCCCAGCATTTT.

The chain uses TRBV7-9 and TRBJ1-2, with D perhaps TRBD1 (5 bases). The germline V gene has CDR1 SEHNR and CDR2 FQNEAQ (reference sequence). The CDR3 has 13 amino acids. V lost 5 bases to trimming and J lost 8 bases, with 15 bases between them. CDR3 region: CASSVGSGLGYTF. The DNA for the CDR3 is TGTGCCAGCAGCGTGGGATCAGGGTTGGGCTACACCTTC. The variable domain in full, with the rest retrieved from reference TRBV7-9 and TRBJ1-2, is DTGVSQNPRHKITKRGQNVTFRCDPISEHNRLYWYRQTLGQGPEFLTYFQNEAQLEKSRLLSDRFSAERPKGSFSTLEIQRTEQGDSAMYLCASSVGSGLGYTFGSGTRLTVV.

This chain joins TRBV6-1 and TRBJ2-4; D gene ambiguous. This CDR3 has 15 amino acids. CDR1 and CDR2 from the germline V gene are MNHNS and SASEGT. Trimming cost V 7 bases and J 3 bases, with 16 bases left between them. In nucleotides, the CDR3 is TGTGCCAGCACCTCGATTGGGGTTGACAAAAACATTCAGTACTTC. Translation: CASTSIGVDKNIQYF.

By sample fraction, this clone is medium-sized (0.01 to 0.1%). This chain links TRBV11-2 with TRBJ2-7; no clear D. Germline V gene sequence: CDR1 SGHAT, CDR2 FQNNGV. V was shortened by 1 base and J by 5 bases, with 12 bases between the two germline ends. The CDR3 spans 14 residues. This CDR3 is CASSLAVWTDEQYF. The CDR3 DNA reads TGTGCCAGCAGCTTAGCTGTTTGGACCGACGAGCAGTACTTC.

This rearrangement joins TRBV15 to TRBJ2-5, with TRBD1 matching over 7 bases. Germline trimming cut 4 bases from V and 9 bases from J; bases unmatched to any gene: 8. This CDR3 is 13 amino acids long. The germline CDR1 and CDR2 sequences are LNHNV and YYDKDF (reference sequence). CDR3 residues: CATSTIRGRPQYF. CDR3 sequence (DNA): TGTGCCACCAGCACCATTAGGGGGCGCCCCCAGTACTTC.

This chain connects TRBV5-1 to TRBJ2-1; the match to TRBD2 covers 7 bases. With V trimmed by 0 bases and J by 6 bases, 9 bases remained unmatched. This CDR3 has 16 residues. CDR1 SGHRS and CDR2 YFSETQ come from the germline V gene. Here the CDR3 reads CASSLVPGEGGNEQFF. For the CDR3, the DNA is TGCGCCAGCAGCTTGGTTCCCGGGGAGGGCGGCAATGAGCAGTTCTTC.

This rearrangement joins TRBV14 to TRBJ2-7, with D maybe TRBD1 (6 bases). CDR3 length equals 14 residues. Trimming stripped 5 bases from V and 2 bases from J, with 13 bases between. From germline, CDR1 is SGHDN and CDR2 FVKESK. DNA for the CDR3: TGTGCCAGCAGCGTATGGGGACACCCCTACGAGCAGTACTTC. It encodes CASSVWGHPYEQYF.

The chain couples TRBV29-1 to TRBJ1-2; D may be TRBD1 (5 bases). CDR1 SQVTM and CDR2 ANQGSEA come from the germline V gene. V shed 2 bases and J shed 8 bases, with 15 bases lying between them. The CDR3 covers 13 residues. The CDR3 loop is CSVEIPGRGGYTF. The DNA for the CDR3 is TGCAGCGTTGAAATCCCGGGACGTGGCGGCTACACCTTC.

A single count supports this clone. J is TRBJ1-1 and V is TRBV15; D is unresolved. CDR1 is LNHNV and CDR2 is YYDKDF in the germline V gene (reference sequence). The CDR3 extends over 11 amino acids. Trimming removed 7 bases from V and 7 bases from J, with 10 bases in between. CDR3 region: CATIREGEAFF. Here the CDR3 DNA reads TGTGCCACCATTCGGGAAGGTGAAGCTTTCTTT.

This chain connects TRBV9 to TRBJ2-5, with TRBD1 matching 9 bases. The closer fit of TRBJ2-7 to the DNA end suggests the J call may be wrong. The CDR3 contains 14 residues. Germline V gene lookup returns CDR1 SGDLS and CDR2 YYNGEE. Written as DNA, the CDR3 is TGTGCCAGCAGCGTCGGACAGGGGTTTTCCGAGCAGTACTTC. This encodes CASSVGQGFSEQYF.

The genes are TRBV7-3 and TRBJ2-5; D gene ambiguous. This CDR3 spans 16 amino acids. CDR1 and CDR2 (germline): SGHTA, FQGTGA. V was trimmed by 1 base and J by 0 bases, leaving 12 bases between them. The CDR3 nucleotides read TGTGCCAGCAGCTTAAATGGACGGAGCAACCAAGAGACCCAGTACTTC. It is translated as CASSLNGRSNQETQYF. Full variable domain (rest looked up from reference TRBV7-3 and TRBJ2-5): GAGVSQTPSNKVTEKGKYVELRCDPISGHTALYWYRQSLGQGPEFLIYFQGTGAADDSGLPNDRFFAVRPEGSVSTLKIQRTERGDSAVYLCASSLNGRSNQETQYFGPGTRLLVL.

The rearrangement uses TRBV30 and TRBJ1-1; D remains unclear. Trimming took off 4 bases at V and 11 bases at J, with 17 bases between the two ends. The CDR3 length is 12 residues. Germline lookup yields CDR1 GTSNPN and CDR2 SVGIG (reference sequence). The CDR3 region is CAWKPFNTGAFF. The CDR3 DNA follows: TGTGCCTGGAAACCTTTTAACACGGGGGCTTTCTTT. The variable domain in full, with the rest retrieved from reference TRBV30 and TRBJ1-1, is SQTIHQWPATLVQPVGSPLSLECTVEGTSNPNLYWYRQAAGRGLQLLFYSVGIGQISSEVPQNLSASRPQDRQFILSSKKLLLSDSGFYLCAWKPFNTGAFFGQGTRLTVV.

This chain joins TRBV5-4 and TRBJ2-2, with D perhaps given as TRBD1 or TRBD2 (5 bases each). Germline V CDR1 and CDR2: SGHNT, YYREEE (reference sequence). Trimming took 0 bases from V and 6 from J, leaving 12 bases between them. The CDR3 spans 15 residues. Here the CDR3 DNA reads TGTGCCAGCAGCTTGGGGGACCCGCAAGCCGGGGAGCTGTTTTTT. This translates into CASSLGDPQAGELFF.

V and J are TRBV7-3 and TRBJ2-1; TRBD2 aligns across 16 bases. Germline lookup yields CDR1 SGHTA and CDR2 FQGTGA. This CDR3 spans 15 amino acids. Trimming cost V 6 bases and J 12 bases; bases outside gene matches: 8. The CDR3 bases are TGTGCCAGCAGTTTCCCGGGACTAGCGGGAGGGAGGCAGTTCTTC. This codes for CASSFPGLAGGRQFF.

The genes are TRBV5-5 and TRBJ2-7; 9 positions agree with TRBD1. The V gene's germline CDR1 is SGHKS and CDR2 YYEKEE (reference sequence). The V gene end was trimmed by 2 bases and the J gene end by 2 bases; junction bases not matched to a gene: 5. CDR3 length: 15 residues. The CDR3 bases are TGTGCCAGCAGCTTTGAGGACAGGGGACCCTACGAGCAGTACTTC. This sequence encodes CASSFEDRGPYEQYF. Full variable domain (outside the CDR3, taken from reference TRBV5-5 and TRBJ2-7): DAGVTQSPTHLIKTRGQQVTLRCSPISGHKSVSWYQQVLGQGPQFIFQYYEKEERGRGNFPDRFSARQFPNYSSELNVNALLLGDSALYLCASSFEDRGPYEQYFGPGTRLTVT.

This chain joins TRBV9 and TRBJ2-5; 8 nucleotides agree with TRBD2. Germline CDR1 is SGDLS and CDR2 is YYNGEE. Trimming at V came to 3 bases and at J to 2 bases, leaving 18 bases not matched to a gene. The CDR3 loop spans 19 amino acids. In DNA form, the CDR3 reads TGTGCCAGCAGCGGACCCCGAGGTGGGGCGGGAGGTCCTCAAGAGACCCAGTACTTC. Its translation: CASSGPRGGAGGPQETQYF.

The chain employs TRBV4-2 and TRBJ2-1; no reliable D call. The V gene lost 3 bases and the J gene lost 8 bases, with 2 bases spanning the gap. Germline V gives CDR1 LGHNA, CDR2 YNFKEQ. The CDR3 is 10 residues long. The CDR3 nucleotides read TGTGCCAGCAGCCAGGATGAGCAGTTCTTC. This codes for CASSQDEQFF.

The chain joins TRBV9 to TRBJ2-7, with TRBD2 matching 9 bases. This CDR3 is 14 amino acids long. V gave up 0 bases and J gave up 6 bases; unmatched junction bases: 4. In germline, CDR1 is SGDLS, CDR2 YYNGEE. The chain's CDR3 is CASSVGGGRAEQYF. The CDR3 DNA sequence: TGTGCCAGCAGCGTAGGGGGCGGGAGGGCCGAGCAGTACTTC.

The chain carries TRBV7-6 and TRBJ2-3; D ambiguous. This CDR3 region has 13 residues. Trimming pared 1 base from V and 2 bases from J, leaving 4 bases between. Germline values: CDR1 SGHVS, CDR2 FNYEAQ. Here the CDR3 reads CASSLGDTDTQYF. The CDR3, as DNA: TGTGCCAGCAGCTTAGGTGACACAGATACGCAGTATTTT.

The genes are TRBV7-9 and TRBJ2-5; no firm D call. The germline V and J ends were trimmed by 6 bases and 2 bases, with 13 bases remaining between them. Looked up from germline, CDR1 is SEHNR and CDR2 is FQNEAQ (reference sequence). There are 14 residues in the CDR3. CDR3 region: CASSTWTSQETQYF. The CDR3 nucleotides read TGTGCCAGCAGTACATGGACGTCACAAGAGACCCAGTACTTC.

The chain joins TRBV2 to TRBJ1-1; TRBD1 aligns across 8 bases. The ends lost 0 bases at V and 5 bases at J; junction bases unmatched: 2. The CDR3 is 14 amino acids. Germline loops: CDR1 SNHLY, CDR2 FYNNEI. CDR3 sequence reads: CASSEATGATEAFF. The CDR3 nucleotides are TGTGCCAGCAGTGAAGCGACAGGGGCGACTGAAGCTTTCTTT.

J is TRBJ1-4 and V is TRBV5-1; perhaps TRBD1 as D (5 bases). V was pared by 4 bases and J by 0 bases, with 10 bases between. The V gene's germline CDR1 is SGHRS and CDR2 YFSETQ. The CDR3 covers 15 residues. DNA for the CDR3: TGCGCCAGCAGCACCCGGGACGCAACTAATGAAAAACTGTTTTTT. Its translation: CASSTRDATNEKLFF.

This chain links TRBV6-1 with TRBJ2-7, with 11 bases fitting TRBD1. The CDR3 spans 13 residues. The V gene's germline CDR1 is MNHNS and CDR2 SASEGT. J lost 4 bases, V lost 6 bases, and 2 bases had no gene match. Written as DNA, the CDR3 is TGTGCCAGCAGCCGGGACAGGGGGTACGAGCAGTACTTC. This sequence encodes CASSRDRGYEQYF.